This entry is about one T cell receptor beta chain. This entry is derived from a study of yellow fever vaccine responses in identical twins. TCRdb independently ran MiXCR on the RT-PCR reads; one entry per CDR3 protein. Counted here are about 19,000 distinct CDR3 sequences, under 80% occurring once; the ten biggest clones make up about 8.4%. This CDR3 region has 16 residues. The J segment lost 10 bases and the V segment lost 4 bases, leaving 11 bases of the junction unmatched. Germline assignment: CDR1 SGHAT and CDR2 FQDESV (reference sequence). This sequence was found in a woman between 18 and 29 years old who received the yellow fever vaccine. This specimen was T cells from blood (PBMCs), unsorted or a sorted subset (not recorded which), taken before or after yellow fever vaccination (not recorded which). The gene calls are TRBV11-1 and TRBJ2-1; TRBD2 matches at 12 bases. The CDR3 is CASSSRSSGGAGEQFF. The CDR3 DNA is TGTGCCAGCAGCTCCAGATCTAGCGGGGGGGCCGGAGAGCAGTTCTTC. The whole variable domain, remainder taken from reference TRBV11-1 and TRBJ2-1, is EAEVAQSPRYKITEKSQAVAFWCDPISGHATLYWYRQILGQGPELLVQFQDESVVDDSQLPKDRFSAERLKGVDSTLKIQPAELGDSAMYLCASSSRSSGGAGEQFFGPGTRLTVL.